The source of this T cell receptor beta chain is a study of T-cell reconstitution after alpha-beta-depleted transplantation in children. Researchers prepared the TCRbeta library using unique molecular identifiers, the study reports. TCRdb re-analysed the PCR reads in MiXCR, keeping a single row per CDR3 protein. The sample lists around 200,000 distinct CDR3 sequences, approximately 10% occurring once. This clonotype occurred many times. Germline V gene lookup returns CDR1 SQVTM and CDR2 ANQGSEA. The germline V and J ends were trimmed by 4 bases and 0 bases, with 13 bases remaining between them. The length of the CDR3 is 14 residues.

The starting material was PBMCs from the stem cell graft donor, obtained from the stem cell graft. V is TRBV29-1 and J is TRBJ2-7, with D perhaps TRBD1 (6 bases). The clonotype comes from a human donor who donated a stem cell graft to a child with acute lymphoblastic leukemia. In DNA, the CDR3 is TGCAGCGTTGGGCCGAGACAGGCCTCCTACGAGCAGTACTTC. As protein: CSVGPRQASYEQYF.